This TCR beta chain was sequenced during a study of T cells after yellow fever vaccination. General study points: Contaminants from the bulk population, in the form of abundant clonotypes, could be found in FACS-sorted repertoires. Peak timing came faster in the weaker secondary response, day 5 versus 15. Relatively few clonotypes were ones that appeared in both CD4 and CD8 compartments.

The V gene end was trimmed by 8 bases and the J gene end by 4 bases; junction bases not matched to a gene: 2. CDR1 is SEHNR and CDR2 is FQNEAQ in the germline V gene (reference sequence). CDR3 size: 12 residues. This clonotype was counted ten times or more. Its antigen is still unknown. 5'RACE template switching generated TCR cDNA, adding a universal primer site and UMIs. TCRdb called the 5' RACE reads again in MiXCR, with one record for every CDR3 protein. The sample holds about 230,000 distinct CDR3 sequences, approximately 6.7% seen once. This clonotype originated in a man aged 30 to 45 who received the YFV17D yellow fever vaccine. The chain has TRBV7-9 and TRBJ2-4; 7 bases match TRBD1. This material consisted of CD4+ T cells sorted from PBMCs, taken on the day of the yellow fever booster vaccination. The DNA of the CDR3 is TGTGCCAGCGAGGACAGGAAAAACATTCAGTACTTC. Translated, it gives CASEDRKNIQYF.